The 17 T cell receptor beta chains presented below share a single source sample, sequenced in a study of shared clonotypes between healthy human individuals. Produced via immunoSEQ multiplex PCR; TCRdb's table is partial and in-frame only. Altogether over a million clones are present, approximately 97% being singletons, with the ten largest covering roughly 1.1%. Material: naive CD4+ T cells sorted from blood. Subset: CD45RA+ positively selected. The receptors originated from a man aged 25 to 40 in good health.

This clone was seen once. The chain recombines TRBV28 with TRBJ2-4; 7 bases are a match to TRBD1. V gave up 10 bases and J gave up 1 base; unmatched junction bases: 10. CDR1 MDHEN and CDR2 SYDVKM come from the germline V gene. The CDR3 has 15 amino acids. The CDR3 nucleotides are TGTGCCACCCATGAGACAGGGCGGGCCAAAAACATTCAGTACTTC. It specifies CATHETGRAKNIQYF.

The chain recombines TRBV28 with TRBJ1-1, with D possibly TRBD1 on 6 matching bases. Germline V gene data show CDR1 as MDHEN and CDR2 as SYDVKM. V lost 5 bases and J 11 bases, leaving 15 bases between the germline ends. This CDR3 is built from 12 residues. CDR3 residues: CASSTAGESAFF. CDR3 nucleotides: TGTGCCAGCAGTACCGCAGGGGAGTCGGCTTTCTTT.

CDR3 amino acids: CASKTAYEQYF. CDR3 in DNA: TGCGCCAGCAAGACGGCTTACGAGCAGTACTTC. The rearrangement uses TRBV5-1 and TRBJ2-7; unclear D gene. The CDR3 is made up of 11 amino acids. The V gene lost 6 bases and the J gene lost 4 bases, with 8 bases spanning the gap. CDR1 is SGHRS, CDR2 YFSETQ, per germline.

This CDR3 is CATSRSKGTAEDTQYF. CDR3 DNA sequence: TGTGCCACCAGCAGGTCGAAAGGGACCGCTGAAGATACGCAGTATTTT. The chain has TRBV15 and TRBJ2-3; TRBD1 or TRBD2 may be the D gene (5 bases each). V lost 3 bases, J lost 5 bases, and 18 bases lay in between. This CDR3 is 16 amino acids long. Looked up from germline, CDR1 is LNHNV and CDR2 is YYDKDF (reference sequence).

J is TRBJ2-1 and V is TRBV28; 10 positions match TRBD2. This CDR3 is 17 amino acids long. Germline lookup yields CDR1 MDHEN and CDR2 SYDVKM. J gave up 2 bases and V 2 bases, and 6 bases lay outside the gene matches. CDR3 coding DNA: TGTGCCAGCAGTTTACCACTAGCGGGAAACACCTACAATGAGCAGTTCTTC. Translation: CASSLPLAGNTYNEQFF.

The chain has TRBV19 and TRBJ1-5; 11 bases are a match to TRBD1. The CDR3 consists of 15 residues. Unmatched junction bases numbered 8, after V lost 7 bases and J lost 6 bases. CDR1 and CDR2 (germline): LNHDA, SQIVND (reference sequence). CDR3 protein: CASTQDRGRLQPQHF. The CDR3 nucleotides are TGTGCCAGTACCCAGGACAGGGGGCGTCTTCAGCCCCAGCATTTT. The full variable domain, in which reference TRBV19 and TRBJ1-5 provide the parts outside the CDR3, is DGGITQSPKYLFRKEGQNVTLSCEQNLNHDAMYWYRQDPGQGLRLIYYSQIVNDFQKGDIAEGYSVSREKKESFPLTVTSAQKNPTAFYLCASTQDRGRLQPQHFGDGTRLSIL.

The chain employs TRBV28 and TRBJ2-7; D gene ambiguous. The CDR3 is made up of 11 amino acids. V dropped 4 bases and J dropped 9 bases, with 10 bases sitting between them. The V gene's germline CDR1 is MDHEN and CDR2 SYDVKM. The CDR3 region is CASSSTRAQYF. CDR3 nucleotides: TGTGCCAGCAGTTCCACCCGGGCGCAGTACTTC.

Only a few counts were recorded for this clone. This sequence joins TRBV6-6 and TRBJ1-5; possible D gene TRBD1, 6 bases. This CDR3 is 16 amino acids long. The germline V and J ends were trimmed by 4 bases and 3 bases, with 16 bases remaining between them. From germline, CDR1 is MNHNY and CDR2 SVGAGI (reference sequence). The CDR3 reads CASSLWTARLNQPQHF. CDR3 in DNA: TGTGCCAGCAGTTTGTGGACAGCTCGTCTCAATCAGCCCCAGCATTTT.

This clone was seen once. The V call is TRBV11-2, the J call TRBJ2-5; tentative D call: TRBD2 (7 bases). The V gene's germline CDR1 is SGHAT and CDR2 FQNNGV. With 6 bases removed from V and 5 bases from J, the gap between germline ends came to 25 bases. This CDR3 has 17 amino acids. For the CDR3, the DNA is TGTGCCAGCAGATCATTTGGGGAGGGCAGGGGTTGGGAGACCCAGTACTTC. Its protein product is CASRSFGEGRGWETQYF.

In its sample, this clone was seen once. CDR3 region: CSVEGLGRGEQFF. In nucleotides, the CDR3 is TGCAGCGTTGAAGGCCTAGGGCGGGGCGAGCAGTTCTTC. V is TRBV29-1 and J is TRBJ2-1, with TRBD2 as a possible D gene (6 bases). V was pared by 1 base and J by 10 bases, with 14 bases between. The CDR3 has 13 residues. CDR1 SQVTM and CDR2 ANQGSEA come from the germline V gene.

The chain links TRBV5-6 to TRBJ2-7, with D hard to call. The germline V gene has CDR1 SGHDT and CDR2 YYEEEE. The CDR3 runs 13 residues. Trimming pared 3 bases from V and 2 bases from J, leaving 9 bases between. The CDR3 DNA is TGTGCCAGCAGCTCCTCAGGTCCCTACGAGCAGTACTTC. Protein sequence: CASSSSGPYEQYF. Full variable domain (remainder filled in from reference TRBV5-6 and TRBJ2-7): DAGVTQSPTHLIKTRGQQVTLRCSPKSGHDTVSWYQQALGQGPQFIFQYYEEEERQRGNFPDRFSGHQFPNYSSELNVNALLLGDSALYLCASSSSGPYEQYFGPGTRLTVT.

CDR3 region: CATSRDLPRRPPTGNEQFF. CDR3 in DNA: TGTGCCACCAGCAGAGATCTTCCGAGGAGGCCCCCCACGGGGAATGAGCAGTTCTTC. The gene calls are TRBV15 and TRBJ2-1; possible D gene TRBD2, 5 bases. With 0 bases removed from V and 7 bases from J, the gap between germline ends came to 25 bases. The length of the CDR3 is 19 residues. CDR1 LNHNV and CDR2 YYDKDF come from the germline V gene (reference sequence).

The chain carries TRBV19 and TRBJ2-3; D gene uncertain. V was clipped by 3 bases and J by 2 bases, with 15 bases between them. Germline V gives CDR1 LNHDA, CDR2 SQIVND (reference sequence). The length of the CDR3 is 16 residues. The CDR3 sequence is CASSITTGTPTDTQYF. CDR3 nucleotide sequence: TGTGCCAGTAGTATCACTACCGGTACCCCCACAGATACGCAGTATTTT. The variable domain in full, with the rest retrieved from reference TRBV19 and TRBJ2-3, is DGGITQSPKYLFRKEGQNVTLSCEQNLNHDAMYWYRQDPGQGLRLIYYSQIVNDFQKGDIAEGYSVSREKKESFPLTVTSAQKNPTAFYLCASSITTGTPTDTQYFGPGTRLTVL.

This clone has a single count. The same CDR3 is also encoded by other DNA sequences in this sample. J is TRBJ2-7 and V is TRBV11-2; D is ambiguous. Trimming left V 1 base short and J 3 bases short, with 4 bases between. Germline loops: CDR1 SGHAT, CDR2 FQNNGV. The CDR3 runs 12 residues. The CDR3 region is CASSLAGYEQYF. The DNA of the CDR3 is TGTGCCAGCAGCTTAGCGGGCTACGAGCAGTACTTC.

The chain employs TRBV6-5 and TRBJ1-2; D is unresolved. Per the germline V gene, CDR1 is MNHEY and CDR2 is SVGAGI. V was pared by 4 bases and J by 4 bases, with 10 bases between. The CDR3 runs 13 residues. This CDR3 is CASSFRAAYGYTF. In DNA, the CDR3 is TGTGCCAGCAGTTTCCGGGCCGCCTATGGCTACACCTTC.

V is TRBV29-1 and J is TRBJ2-7; TRBD2 matches at 9 bases. CDR3 length: 14 residues. V lost 8 bases to trimming and J lost 6 bases; unmatched junction nucleotides: 14. Germline V gene data show CDR1 as SQVTM and CDR2 as ANQGSEA. In DNA, the CDR3 is TGCAGCACCTGGGGGCTAGCGGGAAGTTCCGAGCAGTACTTC. As protein: CSTWGLAGSSEQYF.

The chain couples TRBV19 to TRBJ1-2; D gene unclear. Germline V CDR1 and CDR2: LNHDA, SQIVND (reference sequence). This CDR3 contains 13 residues. Trimming removed 3 bases from V and 5 bases from J, with 10 bases in between. The CDR3 reads CASSMAASYGYTF. CDR3 DNA sequence: TGTGCCAGTAGTATGGCCGCAAGTTATGGCTACACCTTC.